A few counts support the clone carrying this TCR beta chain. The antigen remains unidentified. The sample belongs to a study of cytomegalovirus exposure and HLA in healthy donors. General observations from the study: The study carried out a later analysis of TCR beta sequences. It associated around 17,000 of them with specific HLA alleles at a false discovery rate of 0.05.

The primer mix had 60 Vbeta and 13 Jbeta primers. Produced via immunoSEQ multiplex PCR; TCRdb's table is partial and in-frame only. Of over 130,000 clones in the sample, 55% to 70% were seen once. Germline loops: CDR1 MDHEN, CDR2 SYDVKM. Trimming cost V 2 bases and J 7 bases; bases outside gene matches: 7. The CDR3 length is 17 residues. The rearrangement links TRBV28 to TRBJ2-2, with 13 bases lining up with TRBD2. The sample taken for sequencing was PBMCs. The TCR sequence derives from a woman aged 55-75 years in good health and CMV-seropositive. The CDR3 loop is CASSLLGTSGIGGELFF. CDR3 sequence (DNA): TGTGCCAGCAGTTTACTGGGGACTAGCGGGATAGGCGGGGAGCTGTTTTTT.